There are a few counts of the clone carrying this TCR beta chain. This record belongs to a study of T cells after yellow fever vaccination. The CDR3 consists of 14 residues. The germline CDR1 and CDR2 sequences are DFQATT and SNEGSKA (reference sequence). V trimming: 5 bases; J trimming: 5 bases; junction bases outside the gene matches: 7. TCRdb passed the 5' RACE reads through MiXCR, listing each CDR3 protein once. The sample has hundreds of thousands of distinct CDR3 sequences; more than 8.5% are singletons. V is TRBV20-1 and J is TRBJ1-5, with TRBD1 matching 9 bases. This specimen was PBMCs, taken on the day of the first yellow fever vaccination. The clonotype originates from a man aged 18 to 35 who received the YFV17D yellow fever vaccine. The CDR3 DNA is TGCAGTGCTCGACCGGGACAGGGAGATCAGCCCCAGCATTTT. Protein product: CSARPGQGDQPQHF.